Sequencing of this T cell receptor (beta chain) was carried out in a study of blood T cell repertoires in COVID-19 (TCRdb year 2020). With regard to the full study: Samples from collaborators originated in the United States, Italy and Spain and spanned both the acute and convalescent phases of COVID-19. A freely available public database, intended as a resource for researchers studying the immune response to SARS-CoV-2, is where the repertoires were released. The samples were drawn from the first 160 participants of the ongoing ImmuneRACE study and from more than 1,000 subjects provided by 6 global collaborators. Where available, HLA class I and class II types were obtained from metadata supplied by the sample provider rather than from assay-based typing. A de-identified subject ID, COVID-19 status, age in years and sex were almost always included in the sample metadata. Deeply sampled blood TCRbeta repertoires from subjects exposed to, actively infected with, or recovered from COVID-19 were included in the dataset. The prospective study material was composed of cDNA or gDNA derived from T cells, B-cell-depleted T cells, or PBMCs.

TCRbeta CDR3 regions were amplified from genomic DNA by means of the immunoSEQ Assay, a bias-controlled multiplex PCR. The study's own analysis went as follows. Within the assay, amplification of reference gene primers was used to estimate how many nucleated cells each sample contained. To quantify the absolute abundance of each unique TCRbeta CDR3 rearrangement, sequence reads were collapsed and filtered. For each sample, productive Simpson clonality was calculated as the square root of Simpson's diversity index over productive rearrangements. The source is immuneACCESS, and TCRdb retained only in-frame sequences with V and J called. Part of the clones is not carried over; for the studies checked, unresolved V genes explain less than half of this, and the remainder is unexplained. Clonal size and the V and J genes are those of that table, whereas D and trimming came from the DNA. The sample table holds around 98,000 clones, of which approximately 90% were seen once. Jointly, the top ten make up more than 4.5% of the sample.

Worth noting for this clone: Its binding antigen is unknown. Nothing much larger sits one base from this clone, and base qualities are not available.

The germline V gene (reference sequence) provides CDR1 MNHNY and CDR2 SVGAGI. The CDR3, cysteine through phenylalanine, is 14 amino acids long. Kept here is only the CDR3 DNA, which spans 42 bases and is read in frame from base 1. V was cut back by 0 bases and J by 0 bases, leaving a gap of 5 bases between them. Each collaborating institution followed its own protocols to collect whole blood in K2EDTA tubes. For TCRbeta analysis, collaborators shipped samples in one of three forms: frozen whole blood, isolated PBMCs, or DNA extracted from either of those sample types. Here is what the overall study found, with its caveats: How much clinical and demographic metadata was included differed by source and by participant, and the metadata was provided uncurated.

The receptor was isolated from a man in his 70s with acute or convalescent COVID-19. What was sequenced was peripheral blood. This chain joins TRBV6-6 to TRBJ2-5; TRBD2 is perhaps the D gene, given 5 matching bases. The CDR3 protein sequence reads: CASSYSDYQETQYF. The nucleotide sequence reads TGTGCCAGCAGTTACTCGGACTACCAAGAGACCCAGTACTTC.